This T cell receptor (beta chain) is drawn from a study of T cells in Graves' hyperthyroidism and ophthalmopathy. Uncontrolled infection, other autoimmune disease, pregnancy and lactation each barred patients from inclusion. Diagnoses used clinical symptoms, serum thyroxine and TRAb, thyroid ultrasound and orbital computed tomography. This clonotype was picked up many times. The V segment lost 4 bases and the J segment 7 bases; nucleotides outside the gene matches: 9. CDR1 is LGHDT and CDR2 is YNNKEL in the germline V gene (reference sequence). This CDR3 has 15 amino acids. Amplification of TCR beta CDR3 regions was performed using RNA transcripts as template. HTBI primers were employed in a first-round RT-PCR of the TCR CDR3. TCRdb processed the multiplex PCR reads anew with MiXCR; each CDR3 protein has one entry. The profile covers under 450,000 distinct CDR3 sequences, with roughly 15% appearing a single time and around a third taken by the ten largest.

This TCR came from a woman between 25 and 40 years old with Graves' hyperthyroidism that later progressed to Graves' ophthalmopathy. The V call is TRBV3-1, the J call TRBJ1-4, with TRBD1 identical over 7 bases. Material for sequencing was blood. The CDR3 DNA reads as TGTGCCAGCAGCCCGCCGGGACAGCCTGGTGAAAAACTGTTTTTT. Amino acids: CASSPPGQPGEKLFF.